This is a list of T cell receptor beta chains from one sample in a study of PD-1 blockade in classical Hodgkin lymphoma. This table comes from immunoSEQ multiplex PCR, and its TCRdb copy is limited to in-frame clones, with some not included. The sample has several thousand clones, around 79% seen once. Input material: peripheral blood mononuclear cells (PBMCs). The receptors derive from a human donor with classical Hodgkin lymphoma. The CDR3 runs from the conserved cysteine through the conserved F or W. The order of the fields is V gene, J gene, clone size, D gene, CDR3 DNA, CDR3 protein. The D gene is left open where the match is weak. Rows give clone size only sometimes, using once, few, many, or a class for an expanded clone.

TRBV5-4	TRBJ2-5	-	TRBD1	TGTGCCAGCACCTCCCTGGGACAGTACCAAGAGACCCAGTACTTC	CASTSLGQYQETQYF
TRBV7-8	TRBJ2-6	-	-	TGTGCCAGCAGCCGTGACTTGTGGGGGGCCAACGTCCTGACTTTC	CASSRDLWGANVLTF
TRBV6-9	TRBJ2-7	-	TRBD2	TGTGCCAGCAGCCCTAGCGGGAACTACGAGCAGTACTTC	CASSPSGNYEQYF
TRBV5-5	TRBJ1-1	-	TRBD1	TGTGCCAGCAGCTGGGGAGGGGGCGTGAACACTGAAGCTTTCTTT	CASSWGGGVNTEAFF
TRBV2	TRBJ2-7	-	TRBD1	TGTGCCAGCACCGGGACAGGGGCCTACGAGCAGTACTTC	CASTGTGAYEQYF
TRBV5-4	TRBJ1-5	-	TRBD1	TGTGCCAGCAGCGTAGGGGGCGACGGCAATCAGCCCCAGCATTTT	CASSVGGDGNQPQHF
TRBV5-1	TRBJ2-2	-	-	TGCGCCAGCAGCTCTGCGGGGACACCGAACACCGGGGAGCTGTTTTTT	CASSSAGTPNTGELFF
TRBV19	TRBJ2-5	-	-	TGTGCCAGTAGGTACAGGGAAGGAGAGACCCAGTACTTC	CASRYREGETQYF
TRBV27	TRBJ2-5	-	-	TGTGCCAGCAGTTTCTCCCGACCTGGGACATCTGGAGAGACCCAGTACTTC	CASSFSRPGTSGETQYF
TRBV7-2	TRBJ2-5	-	TRBD2	TGTGCCAGCAGCTCGACTAGCGGGGGGGCCGGGGAGACCCAGTACTTC	CASSSTSGGAGETQYF
TRBV5-1	TRBJ1-1	-	-	TGCGCCAGCAGCTTGAGTCCGTGGGGCACTGAAGCTTTCTTT	CASSLSPWGTEAFF
TRBV18	TRBJ2-1	-	TRBD2	TGTGCCAGCTCACCACAGGCTAGCGGCTACAATGAGCAGTTCTTC	CASSPQASGYNEQFF
TRBV28	TRBJ2-1	-	-	TGTGCCAGCAGGACTCCCCCCTACAATGAGCAGTTCTTC	CASRTPPYNEQFF
TRBV7-8	TRBJ1-2	-	TRBD1	TGTGCCAGCAGCTCGTCCGGACAGGGGGACTATGGCTACACCTTC	CASSSSGQGDYGYTF
TRBV2	TRBJ1-5	-	TRBD1	TGTGCCAGCAGTGAAGAGGGCAGGGGGTGGCCCCAGCATTTT	CASSEEGRGWPQHF
TRBV5-1	TRBJ2-7	-	TRBD2	TGCGCCAGCAGCTTGGTGGCTAGCGGGAGGAACGAGCAGTACTTC	CASSLVASGRNEQYF
TRBV4-1	TRBJ2-1	-	TRBD2	TGCGCCAGCAGCCAAGATTGGGGACTAACAAGGGATGAGCAGTTCTTC	CASSQDWGLTRDEQFF
TRBV6-6	TRBJ2-3	-	-	TGTGCCAGCAGTTACGATACCGCCTTTAATACGCAGTATTTT	CASSYDTAFNTQYF
TRBV18	TRBJ1-1	few	-	TGTGCCAGCTCACCACAACCGGGCACTGAAGCTTTCTTT	CASSPQPGTEAFF
TRBV4-1	TRBJ2-7	-	-	TGCGCCAGCAGCCAAGGGCCTCGTAGCGAGCAGTACTTC	CASSQGPRSEQYF
TRBV18	TRBJ2-5	-	-	TGTGCCAGCTCACCACAGGAGACCCAGTACTTC	CASSPQETQYF
TRBV10-3	TRBJ1-2	-	TRBD1	TGTGCCATCAGTGATGGACAGGGGAATTATGGCTACACCTTC	CAISDGQGNYGYTF
TRBV7-3	TRBJ2-3	-	TRBD2	TGTGCCAGCAGCTTAGCGGGGGTAACAGATACGCAGTATTTT	CASSLAGVTDTQYF
TRBV5-4	TRBJ1-3	-	TRBD1	TGTGCAATACAGGGGTTCTCTGGAAACACCATATATTTT	CAIQGFSGNTIYF
TRBV11-2	TRBJ2-1	-	-	TGTGCCAGCAGCTTAGGACTAGTTATTGTAGATGAGCAGTTCTTC	CASSLGLVIVDEQFF
TRBV18	TRBJ2-6	-	-	TGTGCCAGCTCACGCCAGCGAAGCTCTGGGGCCAACGTCCTGACTTTC	CASSRQRSSGANVLTF
TRBV18	TRBJ2-5	once	TRBD2	TGTGCCAGCTCACCGGGGACTAGCGGATTTCAAGAGACCCAGTACTTC	CASSPGTSGFQETQYF
TRBV6-1	TRBJ2-5	-	-	TGTGCCAGCAGTGGCTCGGGGTGGCAGAGAGAAGAGACCCAGTACTTC	CASSGSGWQREETQYF
TRBV11-2	TRBJ2-5	-	-	TGTGCCAGCAGCCCGGGACTCGCAGAGACCCAGTACTTC	CASSPGLAETQYF
TRBV28	TRBJ1-2	once	TRBD1	TGTGCCAGCAGTCGCTCCGGGACAGGCTACTATGGCTACACCTTC	CASSRSGTGYYGYTF
TRBV5-4	TRBJ2-3	-	-	TGTGCCAGCAGCTTCTTCAAGCGGAGCACAGATACGCAGTATTTT	CASSFFKRSTDTQYF
TRBV9	TRBJ2-1	-	-	TGTGCCAGCAGCGTAGGAGGCGTGTACAATGAGCAGTTCTTC	CASSVGGVYNEQFF
TRBV7-3	TRBJ2-5	-	-	TGTGCCAGCAGCTTTCGGCAGGGAGAGACCCAGTACTTC	CASSFRQGETQYF
TRBV6-6	TRBJ2-5	few	-	TGTGCCAGCAGTTACTCAGGGGGGCTGGAGACCCAGTACTTC	CASSYSGGLETQYF
TRBV2	TRBJ2-1	once	-	TGTGCCAGCAGTATGGGTCAGGGATTCGGTGAGCAGTTCTTC	CASSMGQGFGEQFF
TRBV6-1	TRBJ2-5	few	-	TGTGCCAGCAGCCCTCCTGGGGGGCTACGGGAGACCCAGTACTTC	CASSPPGGLRETQYF
TRBV5-1	TRBJ2-1	few	-	TGCGCCAGCAGCTTTGGGAAGGACAATGAGCAGTTCTTC	CASSFGKDNEQFF
TRBV13	TRBJ2-3	-	-	TGTGCCAGCAGCTCCCCAAGCGTCGACGGGGCAGATACGCAGTATTTT	CASSSPSVDGADTQYF
TRBV18	TRBJ1-1	-	TRBD1	TGTGCCAGCTCACTAACCAGACAGGGGAACGCTGAAGCTTTCTTT	CASSLTRQGNAEAFF
TRBV5-1	TRBJ2-1	once	TRBD2	TGCGCCAGCAGCCCTGGTTCGGGAGGTTACAATGAGCAGTTCTTC	CASSPGSGGYNEQFF
TRBV2	TRBJ2-5	-	TRBD2	TGTGCCAGCAGATCCGAACCGGGGGGGGAGACCCAGTACTTC	CASRSEPGGETQYF
TRBV6-1	TRBJ1-2	-	-	TGTGCCAGCAACCCCGGGACTCCCTATGGCTACACCTTC	CASNPGTPYGYTF
TRBV13	TRBJ2-3	-	TRBD2	TGTGCCAGCAGCCCGGGGGGGGCAGATACGCAGTATTTT	CASSPGGADTQYF
TRBV6-1	TRBJ1-1	few	-	TGTGCCAGCAGTGAAAGTATGGGGGCGGGTACTGAAGCTTTCTTT	CASSESMGAGTEAFF
TRBV18	TRBJ2-7	-	-	TGTGCCAGCTCACCGGACAGCTCCTCCTACGAGCAGTACTTC	CASSPDSSSYEQYF
TRBV4-1	TRBJ2-5	-	TRBD2	TGCGCCAGCAGCCAGGGACTAGCAAGGCAAGAGACCCAGTACTTC	CASSQGLARQETQYF
TRBV30	TRBJ2-7	-	-	TGTGCCTGGAGTGTGGGGTTGCCAGGGGGGTCCTACGAGCAGTACTTC	CAWSVGLPGGSYEQYF
TRBV6-5	TRBJ2-2	-	TRBD2	TGTGCCAGCAGTTTTCGGAGCGGGAGAGAGACCGGGGAGCTGTTTTTT	CASSFRSGRETGELFF
TRBV19	TRBJ2-2	few	-	TGTGCCAGTAGTATCCCATCGGGAAAGCTGTTTTTT	CASSIPSGKLFF
TRBV6-5	TRBJ1-2	few	-	TGTGCCAGCAGTTACTTAGGGCCCAGGGGAATTGTTGGCTACACCTTC	CASSYLGPRGIVGYTF